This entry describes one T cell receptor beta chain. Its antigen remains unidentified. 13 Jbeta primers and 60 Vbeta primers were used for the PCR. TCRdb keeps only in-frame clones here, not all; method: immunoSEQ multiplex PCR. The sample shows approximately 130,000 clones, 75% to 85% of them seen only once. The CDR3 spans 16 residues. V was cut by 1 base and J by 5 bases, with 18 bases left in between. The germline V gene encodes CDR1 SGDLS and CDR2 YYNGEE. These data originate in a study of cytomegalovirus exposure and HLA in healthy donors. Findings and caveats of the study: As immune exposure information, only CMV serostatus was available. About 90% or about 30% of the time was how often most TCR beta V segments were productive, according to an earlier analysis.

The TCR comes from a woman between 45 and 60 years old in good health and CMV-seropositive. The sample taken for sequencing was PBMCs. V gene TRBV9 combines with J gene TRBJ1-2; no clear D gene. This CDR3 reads CASSVIPEGGRYGYTF. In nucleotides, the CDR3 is TGTGCCAGCAGCGTAATACCGGAGGGCGGTCGTTATGGCTACACCTTC. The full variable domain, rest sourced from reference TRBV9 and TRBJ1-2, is DSGVTQTPKHLITATGQRVTLRCSPRSGDLSVYWYQQSLDQGLQFLIQYYNGEERAKGNILERFSAQQFPDLHSELNLSSLELGDSALYFCASSVIPEGGRYGYTFGSGTRLTVV.